This T cell receptor beta chain was identified in a study of OX40 agonist ivuxolimab in advanced cancers. In the study overall: Patients in the trial were receiving intravenous ivuxolimab every 2 weeks, at doses of 0.01 to 10 mg/kg. Broader study findings: CD4+ and CD8+ blood T cells expanded clonally by week 6 at 0.1 to 3.0 mg/kg.

CDR1 and CDR2 from the germline V gene are MGHRA and YSYEKL. This CDR3 has 14 residues. V shed 8 bases, J shed 5 bases, and the junction held 8 bases outside the gene matches. The method was immunoSEQ multiplex PCR; TCRdb's version includes in-frame clones alone and lacks a portion of them. The sample has approximately 23,000 clones, 65% to 85% seen once. This clone rates as medium-sized. The target antigen is unknown. This rearrangement joins TRBV4-1 to TRBJ2-7; 11 bases are shared with TRBD1. The clonotype comes from an adult with an advanced solid tumor such as melanoma, head and neck, liver or kidney cancer. Sequencing was performed on CD4+ or CD8+ T cells sorted from blood, taken in a trial of the OX40 agonist ivuxolimab. The CDR3 region is CASSDRGPADEQYF. The CDR3 nucleotides are TGCGCCAGCTCGGACAGGGGGCCGGCGGACGAGCAGTACTTC.